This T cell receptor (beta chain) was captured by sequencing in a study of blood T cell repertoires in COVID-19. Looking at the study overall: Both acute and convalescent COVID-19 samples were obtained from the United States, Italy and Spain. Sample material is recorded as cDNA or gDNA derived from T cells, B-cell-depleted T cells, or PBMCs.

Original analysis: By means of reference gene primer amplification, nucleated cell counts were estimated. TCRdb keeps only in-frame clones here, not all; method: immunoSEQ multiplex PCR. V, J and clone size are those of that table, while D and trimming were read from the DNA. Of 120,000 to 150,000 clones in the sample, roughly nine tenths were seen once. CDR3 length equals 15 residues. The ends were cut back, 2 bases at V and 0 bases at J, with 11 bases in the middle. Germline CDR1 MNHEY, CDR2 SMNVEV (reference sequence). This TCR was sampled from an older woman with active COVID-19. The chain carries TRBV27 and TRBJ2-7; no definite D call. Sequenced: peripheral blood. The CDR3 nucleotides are TGTGCCAGCAGTTTAAGGCTAGGTCCCTCCTACGAGCAGTACTTC. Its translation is CASSLRLGPSYEQYF.